The 22 T cell receptor beta chains listed next were all sequenced from one sample in a study of T cell repertoires in cytomegalovirus infection. One entry per CDR3 protein results from TCRdb running MiXCR on the reads. Of 200,000 to 300,000 distinct CDR3 sequences in the sample, roughly 10% were seen once. The sequencing sample was made of PBMCs. Receptor source: a human donor in good health (CMV status not recorded). Some clones in this sample may be carry-over from other donors' samples.

This clonotype was seen more than once but under ten times. CDR3 DNA sequence: TGCAGTGCTCTTGCGGGGGGTTCTGGAAACACCATATATTTT. It is translated as CSALAGGSGNTIYF. V usage is TRBV20-1 and J usage is TRBJ1-3; TRBD1 is a possible D gene (5 bases). CDR1 is DFQATT and CDR2 is SNEGSKA in the germline V gene (reference sequence). The CDR3 totals 14 residues. V lost 5 bases and J lost 1, with 12 bases in between.

This clonotype has ten or more counts. CDR3 sequence (DNA): TGTGCCAGTAGTATCGGAGGGGTGCGAGAGACCCAGTACTTC. Translation: CASSIGGVRETQYF. The V gene is TRBV19, the J gene TRBJ2-5; D is possibly TRBD2 (6 bases). The CDR3 totals 14 residues. Per the germline V gene, CDR1 is LNHDA and CDR2 is SQIVND (reference sequence). V gave up 3 bases and J gave up 4 bases, with 12 bases separating them.

This clonotype showed up many times. The chain links TRBV20-1 to TRBJ1-1; 9 bases match TRBD1. Germline V gives CDR1 DFQATT, CDR2 SNEGSKA (reference sequence). The CDR3 spans 14 residues. Trimming took 2 bases from V and 9 from J; bases not matched to a gene: 10. The CDR3 region has the DNA TGCAGTGCTAGAAGAAGGACAGGGGTGGTGAAAGCTTTCTTT. Encoded protein: CSARRRTGVVKAFF.

This sequence joins TRBV18 and TRBJ1-2; no definite D call. Trimming took 1 base from V and 5 from J, leaving 20 bases between them. This CDR3 is 17 amino acids long. Germline lookup yields CDR1 KGHSH and CDR2 LQKENI. In DNA form, the CDR3 reads TGTGCCAGCTCACCACGGGAGTCCTACAGTTCAGGATATGGCTACACCTTC. Translated: CASSPRESYSSGYGYTF.

This clonotype was counted between two and nine times. The chain employs TRBV11-3 and TRBJ2-6; the D call may be TRBD1 or TRBD2 (6 bases each). The CDR3 spans 16 residues. The germline CDR1 and CDR2 sequences are SGHNT and YENEEA. V was pared by 5 bases and J by 0 bases, with 11 bases between. CDR3 sequence: CASSAGQFSGANVLTF. Here the CDR3 DNA reads TGTGCCAGCAGCGCGGGACAATTCTCTGGGGCCAACGTCCTGACTTTC.

This clonotype has a count of ten or more. The chain employs TRBV7-9 and TRBJ2-6; D is undetermined. Germline loops: CDR1 SEHNR, CDR2 FQNEAQ (reference sequence). V dropped 7 bases and J dropped 2 bases, with 0 bases sitting between them. The CDR3 is 11 amino acids. The CDR3 region has the DNA TGTGCCAGCACTGGGGCCAACGTCCTGACTTTC. Translation gives CASTGANVLTF.

This clonotype was detected a few times. The chain is built from TRBV20-1 and TRBJ2-4; 8 bases match TRBD2. Looked up from germline, CDR1 is DFQATT and CDR2 is SNEGSKA (reference sequence). There are 15 residues in the CDR3. The V segment lost 6 bases and the J segment 3 bases; nucleotides outside the gene matches: 10. This chain's CDR3 is CSARPAGADKNIQYF. Written as DNA, the CDR3 is TGCAGTGCCAGACCAGCGGGGGCGGACAAAAACATTCAGTACTTC.

In its sample, this clonotype was seen a few times. CDR3 loop: CASSEGRNYNEQFF. CDR3 in DNA: TGTGCCAGTAGTGAGGGGCGGAATTACAATGAGCAGTTCTTC. The rearrangement uses TRBV19 and TRBJ2-1, with D perhaps assigned TRBD1 or TRBD2 (5 bases each). The CDR3 runs to 14 residues. Trimming removed 5 bases from V and 4 bases from J, with 12 bases in between. Per germline, CDR1 LNHDA and CDR2 SQIVND (reference sequence).

This clonotype was picked up many times. J is TRBJ1-1 and V is TRBV7-9, with D possibly TRBD1 on 6 matching bases. Germline CDR1 SEHNR, CDR2 FQNEAQ (reference sequence). CDR3 length: 15 residues. The V end lost 1 base, the J end lost 6 bases, and 15 bases lay between the germline ends. CDR3 in amino acids: CASSLGAGVAAEAFF. The CDR3 coding sequence is TGTGCCAGCAGCTTAGGGGCAGGGGTTGCTGCTGAAGCTTTCTTT.

This clonotype came up a few times. This sequence joins TRBV6-2 or TRBV6-3 and TRBJ2-7, with D tentatively TRBD2 (6 bases). This CDR3 contains 13 residues. V was trimmed by 5 bases and J by 0 bases, leaving 8 bases between them. From germline, CDR1 is MNHEY and CDR2 SVGEGT. The CDR3 region has the DNA TGTGCCAGCAGTCCGGGACTCTCCTACGAGCAGTACTTC. This sequence encodes CASSPGLSYEQYF.

Remarks on this clonotype: Germline is not matched at one junction end, which may reflect a read error. The rearrangement joins TRBV7-8 to TRBJ2-2; D not certain. CDR1 SGHVS and CDR2 FQNEAQ come from the germline V gene. This CDR3 is built from 11 residues. The CDR3, as DNA: TGTCCCAGCAGAGACACCGGGGAGCTGTTTTTT. It translates to CPSRDTGELFF.

This clonotype appeared many times. The V and J genes are TRBV7-2 and TRBJ2-1; D is possibly TRBD2 (5 bases). Germline lookup yields CDR1 SGHTA and CDR2 FQGNSA. The CDR3 has 15 amino acids. Trimming took off 7 bases at V and 2 bases at J, with 15 bases between the two ends. CDR3 protein: CASISPRGTYNEQFF. CDR3 DNA: TGTGCCAGCATCTCCCCCCGGGGAACCTACAATGAGCAGTTCTTC.

This clonotype was detected many times. The V call is TRBV7-8, the J call TRBJ1-5; D is uncertain. The V end was cut by 2 bases, the J end by 9 bases, with 8 bases between. Germline values: CDR1 SGHVS, CDR2 FQNEAQ. The CDR3 is made up of 12 amino acids. CDR3 coding DNA: TGTGCCAGCAGCTTAATTCTGGGGCCCCAGCATTTT. Encoded protein: CASSLILGPQHF.

This clonotype was found many times. This chain connects TRBV28 to TRBJ1-1; D not resolved. The CDR3 extends over 15 amino acids. CDR1 is MDHEN and CDR2 is SYDVKM in the germline V gene. The V and J ends lost 5 bases and 2 bases respectively, with 15 bases between them. CDR3 coding DNA: TGTGCCAGCAGTCCTCTAGGGAGCGGAAACACTGAAGCTTTCTTT. Amino acids: CASSPLGSGNTEAFF.

A few counts support this clonotype. V usage is TRBV2 and J usage is TRBJ1-4; D is possibly TRBD1 (6 bases). Looked up from germline, CDR1 is SNHLY and CDR2 is FYNNEI. The CDR3 spans 15 residues. The V end lost 7 bases, the J end lost 7 bases, and 19 bases lay between the germline ends. CDR3 amino acids: CASTQTQGLVEKLFF. The CDR3 nucleotides read TGTGCCAGCACTCAAACCCAGGGGTTGGTTGAAAAACTGTTTTTT.

V gene TRBV29-1 combines with J gene TRBJ2-5, with 8 bases aligning to TRBD2. V was clipped by 7 bases and J by 4 bases; unmatched bases: 5. This CDR3 contains 12 residues. Germline CDR1 SQVTM, CDR2 ANQGSEA. Here the CDR3 reads CSESGSGETQYF. The CDR3 bases are TGCAGCGAGAGCGGGAGTGGAGAGACCCAGTACTTC.

This clonotype occurred many times. This chain uses TRBV12-3 or TRBV12-4 with TRBJ2-3; no clear D. The CDR3 runs to 14 residues. V lost 2 bases and J 1 base, leaving 7 bases between the germline ends. The CDR3 here is CASSLQRGTDTQYF. As DNA, the CDR3 is TGTGCCAGCAGTTTACAGCGAGGCACAGATACGCAGTATTTT.

This clonotype occurred many times. The chain carries TRBV7-2 and TRBJ2-6; D assignment may be TRBD1 or TRBD2 (6 bases each). The CDR3 contains 18 residues. Trimming took off 2 bases at V and 1 base at J, with 15 bases between the two ends. Germline values: CDR1 SGHTA, CDR2 FQGNSA. CDR3 in amino acids: CASSLSFRGASGANVLTF. CDR3 bases: TGTGCCAGCAGCTTAAGTTTTAGGGGGGCGTCTGGGGCCAACGTCCTGACTTTC.

This clonotype was seen repeatedly, ten times or more. The V gene is TRBV19, the J gene TRBJ2-7; TRBD2 agrees at 8 bases. Per the germline V gene, CDR1 is LNHDA and CDR2 is SQIVND (reference sequence). Unmatched junction bases numbered 4, after V lost 4 bases and J lost 2 bases. The CDR3 covers 14 residues. The DNA for the CDR3 is TGTGCCAGTAGTAGCGGGGGGCATCCCTACGAGCAGTACTTC. This encodes CASSSGGHPYEQYF.

The chain has TRBV20-1 and TRBJ1-4; D might be TRBD1 (6 bases). CDR3 length equals 15 residues. Trimming stripped 6 bases from V and 4 bases from J, with 18 bases between. Germline values: CDR1 DFQATT, CDR2 SNEGSKA (reference sequence). The CDR3 coding sequence is TGCAGTGCGCCCGGGACACCGCTGAGTAATGAAAAACTGTTTTTT. This encodes CSAPGTPLSNEKLFF.

This sequence joins TRBV5-1 and TRBJ2-2, with 8 bases fitting TRBD1. Germline CDR1 is SGHRS and CDR2 is YFSETQ. The CDR3 length is 18 residues. Trimming at V came to 4 bases and at J to 0 bases, leaving 11 bases not matched to a gene. The CDR3: CASSDRTGPRSNTGELFF. The CDR3 nucleotides are TGCGCCAGCAGCGATAGGACAGGGCCTAGATCGAACACCGGGGAGCTGTTTTTT.

This rearrangement joins TRBV7-2 to TRBJ2-5; 11 bases align to TRBD2. With V trimmed by 5 bases and J by 5 bases, 13 bases remained unmatched. CDR3 length: 17 residues. Germline V gene data show CDR1 as SGHTA and CDR2 as FQGNSA. The DNA for the CDR3 is TGTGCCAGCAGCCCTAGCGGGGGGCCTCGGTCTGTGGAGACCCAGTACTTC. It yields the protein CASSPSGGPRSVETQYF.